This passage covers 13 T cell receptor beta chains from one sample sequenced in a study of naive and memory T cell subsets. Two oligonucleotides, mixed equimolar, formed the beta constant-region primer covering TRBC1 and TRBC2. TCRdb used MiXCR to reprocess the UMI-ligation and nested PCR reads, holding one entry per CDR3 protein. Among 81,000 or so distinct CDR3 sequences listed, approximately 6.5% were seen once. Specimen: central memory CD4+ T cells from blood. These receptors were taken from a human donor in good health.

This clonotype was observed at least ten times. This chain links TRBV6-6 with TRBJ1-5; tentative D call: TRBD1 (5 bases). Trimming took off 9 bases at V and 2 bases at J, with 14 bases between the two ends. The germline gives CDR1 MNHNY, CDR2 SVGAGI (reference sequence). This CDR3 has 14 amino acids. The CDR3 bases are TGTGCCAGTGGGGGTGGGTTGGGCAATCAGCCCCAGCATTTT. This translates into CASGGGLGNQPQHF.

This clonotype was counted between two and nine times. V usage is TRBV12-3 or TRBV12-4 and J usage is TRBJ2-2; D unresolved. Trimming took off 7 bases at V and 3 bases at J, with 12 bases between the two ends. The CDR3 consists of 14 residues. CDR3 sequence reads: CASTPQGYTGELFF. The CDR3 nucleotides are TGTGCCAGCACCCCTCAAGGCTACACCGGGGAGCTGTTTTTT.

This clonotype was observed at least ten times. The chain is built from TRBV28 and TRBJ2-1; D ambiguous. The germline CDR1 and CDR2 sequences are MDHEN and SYDVKM. Trimming stripped 6 bases from V and 10 bases from J, with 19 bases between. The CDR3 spans 14 residues. The CDR3 spells CASSPPQDGREQFF. The CDR3 region has the DNA TGTGCCAGCAGCCCACCTCAGGACGGCAGGGAGCAGTTCTTC.

This clonotype was recorded many times. The genes are TRBV27 and TRBJ2-7; D is unclear. This CDR3 is built from 15 residues. V dropped 4 bases and J dropped 1 base, with 14 bases sitting between them. The germline gives CDR1 MNHEY, CDR2 SMNVEV (reference sequence). CDR3 bases: TGTGCCAGCAGTTCCAAAGGGCGCGCATCCTACGAGCAGTACTTC. Translated, it gives CASSSKGRASYEQYF.

At least ten counts were recorded for this clonotype. V and J are TRBV2 and TRBJ2-3; D possibly corresponds to TRBD2 (7 bases). The CDR3 covers 15 residues. The V gene's germline CDR1 is SNHLY and CDR2 FYNNEI. Trimming cost V 6 bases and J 1 base, with 14 bases left between them. The CDR3 nucleotides are TGTGCCAGCAGGGAGGGGGGGCTCGGCACAGATACGCAGTATTTT. Amino acid sequence: CASREGGLGTDTQYF.

This clonotype was counted ten times or more. The chain has TRBV6-2 or TRBV6-3 and TRBJ2-7; D may be TRBD1 (5 bases). Germline loops: CDR1 MNHEY, CDR2 SVGEGT. V lost 0 bases and J 9 bases, leaving 12 bases between the germline ends. The CDR3 has 13 residues. The CDR3 DNA is TGTGCCAGCAGTTACTCGATGGGCACAGGGCAGTACTTC. This gives the protein CASSYSMGTGQYF.

V gene TRBV7-2 combines with J gene TRBJ2-3; D not resolved. This CDR3 region has 14 residues. V lost 1 base, J lost 6 bases, and 11 bases lay in between. The germline V gene has CDR1 SGHTA and CDR2 FQGNSA. DNA of the CDR3: TGTGCCAGCAGCTTAGAGTCCAGCCCCGATACGCAGTATTTT. As protein: CASSLESSPDTQYF.

This clonotype was counted at least ten times. V usage is TRBV6-2 or TRBV6-3 and J usage is TRBJ2-1; TRBD2 matches 11 bases. Germline V lookup: CDR1 MNHEY, CDR2 SVGEGT. After removal of 2 bases from V and 1 base from J, the junction contained 1 base not matched to a gene. This CDR3 is built from 16 residues. CDR3 amino acids: CASSYASGRSYNEQFF. The CDR3 DNA reads TGTGCCAGCAGTTACGCTAGCGGGAGGTCCTACAATGAGCAGTTCTTC.

This clonotype was observed at least ten times. V usage is TRBV11-2 and J usage is TRBJ2-3, with D unresolved. This CDR3 has 13 amino acids. V lost 6 bases to trimming and J lost 4 bases, with 11 bases between them. The germline V gene has CDR1 SGHAT and CDR2 FQNNGV. The CDR3 DNA sequence: TGTGCCAGCAGTTTACCCGGTGCAGATACGCAGTATTTT. Translated, it gives CASSLPGADTQYF.

This clonotype occurred many times. The chain recombines TRBV7-2 with TRBJ1-1; a weak D match, TRBD1 (5 bases). This CDR3 contains 15 residues. The V end was cut by 4 bases, the J end by 0 bases, with 12 bases between. Looked up from germline, CDR1 is SGHTA and CDR2 is FQGNSA. CDR3 DNA sequence: TGTGCCAGCAGCTCCGGGGGTCAAGTGAACACTGAAGCTTTCTTT. Residues: CASSSGGQVNTEAFF.

This clonotype was picked up many times. V gene TRBV28 combines with J gene TRBJ2-7; D is undetermined. This CDR3 contains 11 residues. CDR1 and CDR2 (germline): MDHEN, SYDVKM. Trimming took 4 bases from V and 2 from J, leaving 3 bases between them. The CDR3: CASSSPYEQYF. The CDR3, as DNA: TGTGCCAGCAGTTCACCCTACGAGCAGTACTTC.

This clonotype was seen repeatedly, ten times or more. This chain links TRBV20-1 with TRBJ1-5, with no clear D. The V and J ends lost 3 bases and 0 bases respectively, with 3 bases between them. The CDR3 is 12 amino acids. CDR1 and CDR2 (germline): DFQATT, SNEGSKA (reference sequence). The CDR3 reads CSASYSNQPQHF. CDR3 bases: TGCAGTGCTAGTTATAGCAATCAGCCCCAGCATTTT.

This clonotype was detected many times. The chain has TRBV28 and TRBJ1-6; D gene ambiguous. Germline-derived CDR1 and CDR2 are MDHEN and SYDVKM. With 6 bases removed from V and 4 bases from J, the gap between germline ends came to 10 bases. CDR3 size: 14 residues. The CDR3 loop reads CASRTSGYNSPLHF. The CDR3 region has the DNA TGTGCCAGCAGAACCTCCGGGTATAATTCACCCCTCCACTTT.